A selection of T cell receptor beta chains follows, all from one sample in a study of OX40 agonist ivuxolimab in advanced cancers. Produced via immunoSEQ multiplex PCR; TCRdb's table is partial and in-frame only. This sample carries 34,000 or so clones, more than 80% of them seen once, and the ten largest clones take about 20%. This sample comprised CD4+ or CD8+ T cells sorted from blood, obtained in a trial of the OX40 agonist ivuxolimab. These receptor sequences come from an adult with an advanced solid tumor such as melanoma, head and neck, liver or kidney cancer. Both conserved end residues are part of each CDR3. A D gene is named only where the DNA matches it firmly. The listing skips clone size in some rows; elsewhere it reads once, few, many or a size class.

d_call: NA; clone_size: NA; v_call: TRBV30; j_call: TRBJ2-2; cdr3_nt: TGTGCCTGGAGACCTTATCACACCGGGGAGCTGTTTTTT; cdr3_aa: CAWRPYHTGELFF
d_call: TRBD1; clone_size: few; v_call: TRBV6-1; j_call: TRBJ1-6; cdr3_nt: TGTGCCACCAGGACAGGATATAATTCACCCCTCCACTTT; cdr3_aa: CATRTGYNSPLHF
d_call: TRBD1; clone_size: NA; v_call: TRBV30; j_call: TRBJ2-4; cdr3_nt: TGTGCCTGGAGACCCGGGACAGGGGTTGACATTCAGTACTTC; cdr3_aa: CAWRPGTGVDIQYF
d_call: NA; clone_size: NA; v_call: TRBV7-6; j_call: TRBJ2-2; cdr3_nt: TGTGCCAGCAGCCTAGAACTAGTGACGAACACCGGGGAGCTGTTTTTT; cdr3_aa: CASSLELVTNTGELFF
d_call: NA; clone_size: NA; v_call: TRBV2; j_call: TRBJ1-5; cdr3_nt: TGTGCCAGCGGATGGGTCGGGACTCAGCCCCAGCATTTT; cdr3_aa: CASGWVGTQPQHF
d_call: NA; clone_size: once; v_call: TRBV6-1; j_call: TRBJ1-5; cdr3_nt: TGTGCCAGCAGCCCGGGGGCTGGGCAGCCCCAGCATTTT; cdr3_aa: CASSPGAGQPQHF
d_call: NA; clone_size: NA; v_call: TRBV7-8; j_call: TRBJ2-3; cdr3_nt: TGTGCCAGCAGCTCTAGACTGGGGGCCACAGATACGCAGTATTTT; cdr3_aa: CASSSRLGATDTQYF
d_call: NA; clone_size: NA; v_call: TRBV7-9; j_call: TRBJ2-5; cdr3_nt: TGTGCCAGCAGCTTAGCGGGACCCCAAGAGACCCAGTACTTC; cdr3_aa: CASSLAGPQETQYF
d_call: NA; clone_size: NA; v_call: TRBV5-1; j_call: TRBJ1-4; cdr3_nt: TGCGCCAGCAGCTTCGACTCCTGGGAAGAAAAACTGTTTTTT; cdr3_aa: CASSFDSWEEKLFF
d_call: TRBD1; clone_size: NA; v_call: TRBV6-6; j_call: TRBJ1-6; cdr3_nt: TGTGCCAGCAGTAGAAGGGGGCTATCGGGGAATTCACCCCTCCACTTT; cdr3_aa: CASSRRGLSGNSPLHF
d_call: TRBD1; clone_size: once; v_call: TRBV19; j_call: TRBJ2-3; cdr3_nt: TGTGCCAGTAGAAGAACAGGGGGCGTCACAGATACGCAGTATTTT; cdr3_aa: CASRRTGGVTDTQYF
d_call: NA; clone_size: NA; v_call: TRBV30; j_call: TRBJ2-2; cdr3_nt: TGTGCCTGGAGCAGGGGCGTCAGCACCGGGGAGCTGTTTTTT; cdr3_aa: CAWSRGVSTGELFF
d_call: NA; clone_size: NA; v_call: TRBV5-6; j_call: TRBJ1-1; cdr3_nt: TGTGCCAGCAGCTTAACGGAGCAGGGCACTGAAGCTTTCTTT; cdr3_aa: CASSLTEQGTEAFF
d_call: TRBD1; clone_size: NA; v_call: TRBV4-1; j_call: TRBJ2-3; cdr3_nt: TGCGCCAGCAGCCAAGATCCCGGGACAGGGGACGCAGATACGCAGTATTTT; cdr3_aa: CASSQDPGTGDADTQYF
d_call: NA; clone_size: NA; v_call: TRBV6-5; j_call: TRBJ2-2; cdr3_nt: TGTGCCAGCAGTTATTTTGCGGATGGCACCGGGGAGCTGTTTTTT; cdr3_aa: CASSYFADGTGELFF
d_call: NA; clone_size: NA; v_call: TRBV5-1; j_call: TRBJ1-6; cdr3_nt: TGCGCCAGCAGCTTGGAGGCGACTAATTCACCCCTCCACTTT; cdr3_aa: CASSLEATNSPLHF
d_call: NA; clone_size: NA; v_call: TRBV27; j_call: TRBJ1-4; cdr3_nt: TGTGCCAGCAGTTTGCCTGGGACAGAAAAACTGTTTTTT; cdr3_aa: CASSLPGTEKLFF
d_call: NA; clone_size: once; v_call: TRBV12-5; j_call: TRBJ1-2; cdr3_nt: TGTGCTAGTGGTTTGGACCGGGCCTCCCCAACCTTC; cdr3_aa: CASGLDRASPTF
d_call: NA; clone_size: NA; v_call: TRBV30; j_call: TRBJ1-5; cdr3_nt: TGTGCCTGGAGTGAGGGGGGAGGCAATCAGCCCCAGCATTTT; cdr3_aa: CAWSEGGGNQPQHF
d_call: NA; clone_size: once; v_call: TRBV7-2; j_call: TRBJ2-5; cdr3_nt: TGTGCCAGCAGCTCTAGTGTGGGTCTAGGACAAGAGACCCAGTACTTC; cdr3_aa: CASSSSVGLGQETQYF
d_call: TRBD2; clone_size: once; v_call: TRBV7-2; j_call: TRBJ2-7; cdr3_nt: TGTGCCAGCAGCTCCTATACTAGCGGGGTCGACGAGCAGTACTTC; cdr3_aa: CASSSYTSGVDEQYF
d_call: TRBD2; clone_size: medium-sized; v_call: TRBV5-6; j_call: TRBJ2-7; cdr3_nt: TGTGCCAGCAACCCGGGACTAGCGGGGGTCCACTCCTACGAGCAGTACTTC; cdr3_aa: CASNPGLAGVHSYEQYF
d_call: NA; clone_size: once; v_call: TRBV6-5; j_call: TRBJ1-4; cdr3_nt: TGTGCCAGCAGTTCGGACGGGAGGGAAAAACTGTTTTTT; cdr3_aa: CASSSDGREKLFF
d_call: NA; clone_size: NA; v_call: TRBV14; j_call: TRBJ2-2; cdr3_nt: TGTGCCAGCAGCCAAGCTCTGGGGCGCTCCGGGGAGCTGTTTTTT; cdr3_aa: CASSQALGRSGELFF
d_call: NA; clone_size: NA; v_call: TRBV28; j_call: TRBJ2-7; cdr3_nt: TGTGCCAGCAGTTCAGGAGGTCAGGCGATTTACGAGCAGTACTTC; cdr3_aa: CASSSGGQAIYEQYF
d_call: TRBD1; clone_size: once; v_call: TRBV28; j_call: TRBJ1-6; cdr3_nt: TGTGCCAGCAGTTCTGGTACAGGGGGATCACCCCTCCACTTT; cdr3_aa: CASSSGTGGSPLHF
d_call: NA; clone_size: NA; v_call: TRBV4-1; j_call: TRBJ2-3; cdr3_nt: TGCGCCAGCAGCCACCCGACGCGACAGGACGTGAGTGGTACGCAGTATTTT; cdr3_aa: CASSHPTRQDVSGTQYF
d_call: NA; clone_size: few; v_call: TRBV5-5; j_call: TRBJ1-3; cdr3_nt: TGTGCCAGCAGCTTCCGTCTCCCTGGCGGGGGAGGAAACACCATATATTTT; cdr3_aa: CASSFRLPGGGGNTIYF
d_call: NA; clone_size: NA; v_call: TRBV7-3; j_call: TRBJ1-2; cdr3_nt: TGCGCCAGCAGCCAAGGGAACTATGGCTACACCTTC; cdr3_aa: CASSQGNYGYTF